These 3 T cell receptor beta chains were all obtained from the same sample, sequenced in a study of T cell responses to AZD1222 COVID-19 vaccine. Measured with immunoSEQ multiplex PCR; TCRdb has only the in-frame clones, and not every one. The table records some 170,000 clones, around 90% of them present only once. Source: peripheral blood, taken on day 0 of AZD1222 vaccination. These receptors originate from an adult in good health.

The chain uses TRBV29-1 and TRBJ2-1; D call uncertain. Trimming stripped 4 bases from V and 4 bases from J, with 14 bases between. This CDR3 comprises 14 residues. Germline V gives CDR1 SQVTM, CDR2 ANQGSEA. The CDR3 loop reads CSVVLGYGYNEQFF. DNA of the CDR3: TGCAGCGTTGTATTGGGCTATGGTTACAATGAGCAGTTCTTC.

CDR3 region: CASTSGQNQPQHF. In DNA, the CDR3 is TGTGCCAGCACCTCAGGACAGAATCAGCCCCAGCATTTT. This chain uses TRBV12-3 or TRBV12-4 with TRBJ1-5; possibly TRBD1 for D (6 bases). The length of the CDR3 is 13 residues. The V and J ends lost 7 bases and 4 bases respectively, with 11 bases between them.

CDR3 coding DNA: TGTGCCAGCAGTCCGACTAGCGGGAACACCGGGGAGCTGTTTTTT. It yields the protein CASSPTSGNTGELFF. This chain joins TRBV6-4 and TRBJ2-2; 9 bases are shared with TRBD2. CDR1 MRHNA and CDR2 SNTAGT come from the germline V gene. J gave up 1 base and V 5 bases, and 2 bases lay outside the gene matches. CDR3 size: 15 residues.